This passage covers 13 T cell receptor beta chains from one sample sequenced in a study of cytomegalovirus exposure and HLA in healthy donors. Primers included in the PCR were 60 Vbeta and 13 Jbeta primers. TCRdb's copy holds only in-frame clones and misses some; the assay was immunoSEQ multiplex PCR. The table lists roughly 100,000 clones, around 80% of them singletons, with roughly 2.1% in the top ten. Sequenced material: PBMCs. The receptors come from a man aged 30 to 39 in good health and CMV-seronegative.

This clone was recorded once. This chain joins TRBV10-2 and TRBJ1-5, with 7 nucleotides matching TRBD1. The CDR3 contains 15 residues. CDR1 is WSHSY and CDR2 is SAAADI in the germline V gene. The V segment lost 6 bases and the J segment 3 bases; nucleotides outside the gene matches: 8. CDR3 nucleotide sequence: TGCGCCAGCAGCCCATTGGGGACAGACAATCAGCCCCAGCATTTT. It yields the protein CASSPLGTDNQPQHF.

This clone was recorded many times. The chain recombines TRBV5-1 with TRBJ1-1; D is unclear. V was clipped by 5 bases and J by 4 bases, with 12 bases between them. The CDR3 loop spans 13 amino acids. Germline CDR1 and CDR2: SGHRS and YFSETQ. CDR3 coding DNA: TGCGCCAGCAGTCCCGTATCCTTCACTGAAGCTTTCTTT. Translation: CASSPVSFTEAFF.

The gene calls are TRBV4-2 and TRBJ1-1; D may be TRBD1 (5 bases). Trimming shortened V by 4 bases and J by 5 bases, and 14 bases separated the two germline ends. The CDR3 consists of 14 residues. Germline lookup yields CDR1 LGHNA and CDR2 YNFKEQ. The CDR3 sequence is CASSPQVPGTEAFF. CDR3 in DNA: TGTGCCAGCAGCCCACAGGTCCCAGGTACTGAAGCTTTCTTT.

This clone was seen once. The chain combines TRBV6-5 with TRBJ2-7, with 10 bases fitting TRBD2. CDR3 length: 13 residues. Germline CDR1 and CDR2: MNHEY and SVGAGI. V shed 6 bases and J 6 bases; nucleotides not matched to a gene: 5. The CDR3: CASSGLAASEQYF. In DNA form, the CDR3 reads TGTGCCAGCAGCGGACTAGCGGCTAGCGAGCAGTACTTC.

This chain joins TRBV9 and TRBJ1-4; D ambiguous. CDR1 is SGDLS and CDR2 is YYNGEE in the germline V gene. V gave up 0 bases and J gave up 4 bases, with 7 bases separating them. The CDR3 is 14 residues long. The CDR3 sequence: CASSVGGINEKLFF. CDR3 bases: TGTGCCAGCAGCGTAGGCGGGATTAATGAAAAACTGTTTTTT.

This clone occurred once. This sequence joins TRBV5-1 and TRBJ2-1; the match to TRBD2 covers 10 bases. Germline loops: CDR1 SGHRS, CDR2 YFSETQ. V lost 1 base, J lost 6 bases, and 7 bases stayed unmatched. The CDR3 runs to 16 residues. The CDR3 loop is CASSLTSGAPLNEQFF. The DNA for the CDR3 is TGCGCCAGCAGCTTGACTAGCGGGGCCCCCCTCAATGAGCAGTTCTTC.

V usage is TRBV6-5 and J usage is TRBJ2-1; 11 nucleotides line up with TRBD2. J lost 2 bases, V lost 6 bases, and 3 bases had no gene match. The CDR3 is 15 residues long. Germline loops: CDR1 MNHEY, CDR2 SVGAGI. The CDR3: CASRIAGGAYNEQFF. In DNA form, the CDR3 reads TGTGCCAGCAGAATAGCGGGAGGGGCCTACAATGAGCAGTTCTTC.

The chain employs TRBV5-4 and TRBJ1-5; D unclear. Germline CDR1 SGHNT, CDR2 YYREEE (reference sequence). CDR3 length equals 13 residues. Trimming pared 1 base from V and 3 bases from J, leaving 5 bases between. The CDR3 nucleotides are TGTGCCAGCAGCTTGAACACCAATCAGCCCCAGCATTTT. Amino acid sequence: CASSLNTNQPQHF.

This clone was picked up a small number of times. V usage is TRBV6-5 and J usage is TRBJ2-5; D unclear. Trimming left V 9 bases short and J 5 bases short, with 16 bases between. Germline V gene data show CDR1 as MNHEY and CDR2 as SVGAGI. The CDR3 sequence is 13 residues long. CDR3 nucleotide sequence: TGTGCCAGGAGTACGTGGTTCGAGGAGACCCAGTACTTC. It encodes CARSTWFEETQYF.

The J gene is TRBJ2-3, the V gene TRBV4-1; TRBD2 agrees at 7 bases. The germline V gene encodes CDR1 MGHRA and CDR2 YSYEKL. This CDR3 spans 16 amino acids. The V gene end was trimmed by 3 bases and the J gene end by 0 bases; junction bases not matched to a gene: 6. The CDR3 protein is CASSHPGLESTDTQYF. CDR3 nucleotide sequence: TGCGCCAGCAGCCACCCTGGACTAGAGAGCACAGATACGCAGTATTTT.

The chain joins TRBV19 to TRBJ2-5; 9 bases line up with TRBD2. The CDR3 covers 14 residues. V lost 5 bases and J lost 4; bases outside the gene matches: 5. Per the germline V gene, CDR1 is LNHDA and CDR2 is SQIVND (reference sequence). The CDR3 region is CASSVAGVGETQYF. CDR3 bases: TGTGCCAGTAGTGTAGCGGGAGTGGGAGAGACCCAGTACTTC.

The table lists this clone with a count of one. The chain is built from TRBV11-2 and TRBJ2-3; 12 bases agree with TRBD2. The germline CDR1 and CDR2 sequences are SGHAT and FQNNGV. This CDR3 spans 16 amino acids. V lost 5 bases and J lost 2; bases outside the gene matches: 5. DNA of the CDR3: TGTGCCAGCAGCCCGCGGACTAGCGGGGTCACAGATACGCAGTATTTT. Residues: CASSPRTSGVTDTQYF.

V gene TRBV6-5 combines with J gene TRBJ2-2; D call uncertain. Germline assignment: CDR1 MNHEY and CDR2 SVGAGI. Trimming stripped 5 bases from V and 4 bases from J, with 11 bases between. The CDR3 runs 14 residues. CDR3: CASSDKRSTGELFF. The DNA for the CDR3 is TGTGCCAGCAGTGATAAGAGGAGCACCGGGGAGCTGTTTTTT.